The 10 T cell receptor beta chains reported below all come from one sample, sequenced in a study of beta chain features in type 1 diabetes. General study results and limits: For Type 1 diabetes patients, all four CD4+ subsets carried TCRB CDR3s that were moderately but significantly shorter.

These receptors are not linked to any known antigen. Of the isolated RNA, all was reverse transcribed, and so the sequenced material was expressed TCRB transcripts. Assay: immunoSEQ multiplex PCR; the TCRdb copy retains only in-frame clones and omits some. The sample carries around 250,000 clones, over 11% recorded once. Specimen: naive CD4+ T cells from blood. The receptor set was obtained from a man aged 30 to 39 with type 1 diabetes.

A few counts support this clone. V is TRBV2 and J is TRBJ2-5, with D tentatively TRBD2 (6 bases). Germline lookup yields CDR1 SNHLY and CDR2 FYNNEI. The CDR3 has 12 amino acids. The ends were cut back, 3 bases at V and 5 bases at J, with 7 bases in the middle. The CDR3 loop reads CASSEAGETQYF. CDR3 sequence (DNA): TGTGCCAGCAGTGAGGCGGGGGAGACCCAGTACTTC. The full variable domain, with the rest looked up from reference TRBV2 and TRBJ2-5, is EPEVTQTPSHQVTQMGQEVILRCVPISNHLYFYWYRQILGQKVEFLVSFYNNEISEKSEIFDDQFSVERPDGSNFTLKIRSTKLEDSAMYFCASSEAGETQYFGPGTRLLVL.

This clone was detected a few times. The chain joins TRBV2 to TRBJ2-7; the match to TRBD1 covers 9 bases. With V trimmed by 6 bases and J by 5 bases, 8 bases remained unmatched. Germline V lookup: CDR1 SNHLY, CDR2 FYNNEI. The CDR3 sequence is 14 residues long. CDR3 coding DNA: TGTGCCAGCAGGAGGGACAGGGACCGCAACGAGCAGTACTTC. This encodes CASRRDRDRNEQYF.

This clone turned up a few times. The V call is TRBV6-1, the J call TRBJ2-7, with D perhaps matching TRBD1 (6 bases). The CDR3 length is 13 residues. Germline-derived CDR1 and CDR2 are MNHNS and SASEGT. With 7 bases removed from V and 10 bases from J, the gap between germline ends came to 20 bases. CDR3 DNA sequence: TGTGCCAGCAAGCCGGGACAACTTGATGATCAGTACTTC. The encoded protein is CASKPGQLDDQYF.

The genes are TRBV18 and TRBJ2-1; TRBD2 matches at 12 bases. The ends lost 3 bases at V and 8 bases at J; junction bases unmatched: 11. The CDR3 is 17 residues long. CDR1 is KGHSH and CDR2 is LQKENI in the germline V gene. CDR3 sequence (DNA): TGTGCCAGCTCACCCCGCATGCTAGCGGGAGGGCCAGATGAGCAGTTCTTC. This encodes CASSPRMLAGGPDEQFF.

The chain couples TRBV6-1 to TRBJ1-2; D gene unclear. In germline, CDR1 is MNHNS, CDR2 SASEGT. V was shortened by 1 base and J by 11 bases, with 14 bases between the two germline ends. The CDR3 runs to 13 residues. CDR3: CASSEVGKRVYTF. CDR3 bases: TGTGCCAGCAGTGAAGTCGGGAAAAGGGTTTACACCTTC.

This clone was detected only a few times. V and J are TRBV7-6 and TRBJ2-7; 7 bases map to TRBD1. CDR3 size: 13 residues. V gave up 3 bases and J gave up 2 bases; unmatched junction bases: 1. Germline V gene sequence: CDR1 SGHVS, CDR2 FNYEAQ. CDR3 loop: CASSLGQPYEQYF. The CDR3 nucleotides read TGTGCCAGCAGCTTGGGACAGCCCTACGAGCAGTACTTC.

This clone turned up a few times. The chain couples TRBV29-1 to TRBJ1-2; a weak D match, TRBD1 (5 bases). There are 14 residues in the CDR3. Germline CDR1 is SQVTM and CDR2 is ANQGSEA. V was shortened by 2 bases and J by 4 bases, with 14 bases between the two germline ends. The CDR3: CSVEPGRRGYGYTF. CDR3 DNA: TGCAGCGTTGAACCAGGGCGGAGGGGCTATGGCTACACCTTC.

The table lists this clone with a few counts. This chain joins TRBV7-2 and TRBJ2-7, with D perhaps matching TRBD2 (6 bases). The V gene lost 7 bases and the J gene lost 1 base, with 17 bases spanning the gap. The V gene's germline CDR1 is SGHTA and CDR2 FQGNSA. The CDR3 consists of 15 residues. This CDR3 is CASTLRGGVSYEQYF. The CDR3 nucleotides are TGTGCCAGCACCCTTAGAGGAGGGGTATCCTACGAGCAGTACTTC.

The rearrangement links TRBV30 to TRBJ2-3; D not certain. Germline CDR1 GTSNPN, CDR2 SVGIG (reference sequence). The CDR3 extends over 10 amino acids. V was pared by 5 bases and J by 6 bases, with 6 bases between. CDR3 DNA sequence: TGTGCCTGGGGCTCGGATACGCAGTATTTT. The encoded protein is CAWGSDTQYF.

This clone showed up just a few times. This CDR3 is CASSSGRDNEQFF. The CDR3 DNA reads TGTGCCAGCAGCAGCGGGAGGGACAATGAGCAGTTCTTC. The chain couples TRBV2 to TRBJ2-1, with 10 bases matching TRBD2. The CDR3 sequence is 13 residues long. From germline, CDR1 is SNHLY and CDR2 FYNNEI. V lost 6 bases, J lost 5 bases, and 1 base stayed unmatched. The variable domain in full, with the rest retrieved from reference TRBV2 and TRBJ2-1, is EPEVTQTPSHQVTQMGQEVILRCVPISNHLYFYWYRQILGQKVEFLVSFYNNEISEKSEIFDDQFSVERPDGSNFTLKIRSTKLEDSAMYFCASSSGRDNEQFFGPGTRLTVL.